These 11 T cell receptor beta chains share one sample of origin, sequenced in a study of cytotoxic CD8 clonotypes in ibrutinib-treated CLL. Clones were sequenced by immunoSEQ multiplex PCR, and TCRdb holds only the in-frame ones, with some missing. The table includes some 300,000 clones, around four fifths detected once. The sequenced sample was PBMCs, obtained before ibrutinib treatment. These receptors were collected from a human donor with chronic lymphocytic leukemia.

The rearrangement joins TRBV15 to TRBJ2-5, with 10 bases that match TRBD1. From germline, CDR1 is LNHNV and CDR2 YYDKDF (reference sequence). The CDR3 is 19 residues long. J was trimmed by 3 bases and V by 2 bases; bases with no gene match: 15. The CDR3 loop is CATSRPRQGASQEKETQYF. The CDR3 DNA reads as TGTGCCACCAGCAGACCCCGACAGGGGGCGTCTCAGGAAAAAGAGACCCAGTACTTC.

The chain carries TRBV9 and TRBJ1-1; D is possibly TRBD1 (5 bases). Germline CDR1 and CDR2: SGDLS and YYNGEE. Trimming pared 0 bases from V and 6 bases from J, leaving 12 bases between. The length of the CDR3 is 14 residues. CDR3 in DNA: TGTGCCAGCAGCGTAGTTCAGGGTCTTTCTGAAGCTTTCTTT. Residues: CASSVVQGLSEAFF.

V usage is TRBV15 and J usage is TRBJ1-2; D gene unclear. The V end lost 3 bases, the J end lost 1 base, and 3 bases lay between the germline ends. Germline-derived CDR1 and CDR2 are LNHNV and YYDKDF (reference sequence). The CDR3 runs 12 residues. The CDR3 region is CATSSSNYGYTF. The DNA of the CDR3 is TGTGCCACCAGCAGTAGTAACTATGGCTACACCTTC.

The CDR3 DNA is TGCAGCGTGGCCGCGGACAGCTGGGGGGAGACCCAGTACTTC. Translating gives CSVAADSWGETQYF. The chain recombines TRBV29-1 with TRBJ2-5, with a tentative D call TRBD1 (6 bases). The CDR3 is 14 residues long. V shed 6 bases and J shed 5 bases, with 19 bases lying between them. Germline values: CDR1 SQVTM, CDR2 ANQGSEA.

The chain joins TRBV18 to TRBJ2-7, with 7 bases matching TRBD1. Trimming removed 3 bases from V and 3 bases from J; junction bases left unmatched: 14. Looked up from germline, CDR1 is KGHSH and CDR2 is LQKENI. This CDR3 region has 17 residues. The CDR3 protein is CASSPLNSQGMGYEQYF. CDR3 sequence (DNA): TGTGCCAGCTCACCGTTAAACTCACAGGGGATGGGCTACGAGCAGTACTTC. The variable domain in full, with the rest retrieved from reference TRBV18 and TRBJ2-7, is NAGVMQNPRHLVRRRGQEARLRCSPMKGHSHVYWYRQLPEEGLKFMVYLQKENIIDESGMPKERFSAEFPKEGPSILRIQQVVRGDSAAYFCASSPLNSQGMGYEQYFGPGTRLTVT.

This chain uses TRBV5-1 with TRBJ1-2; D is unclear. V lost 0 bases and J 2 bases, leaving 11 bases between the germline ends. The CDR3 extends over 15 amino acids. Germline V gene lookup returns CDR1 SGHRS and CDR2 YFSETQ. CDR3 loop: CASSLGMTSNYGYTF. CDR3 DNA: TGCGCCAGCAGCTTGGGAATGACAAGCAACTATGGCTACACCTTC. Looking up the rest from reference TRBV5-1 and TRBJ1-2 gives the full variable domain: KAGVTQTPRYLIKTRGQQVTLSCSPISGHRSVSWYQQTPGQGLQFLFEYFSETQRNKGNFPGRFSGRQFSNSRSEMNVSTLELGDSALYLCASSLGMTSNYGYTFGSGTRLTVV.

CDR3 sequence reads: CASSQPWGRAFYGYTF. DNA of the CDR3: TGTGCCAGCAGCCAACCCTGGGGGCGGGCCTTCTATGGCTACACCTTC. This rearrangement joins TRBV7-2 to TRBJ1-2; D possibly corresponds to TRBD1 (6 bases). V shed 5 bases and J shed 4 bases, with 20 bases lying between them. The CDR3 runs 16 residues. Germline loops: CDR1 SGHTA, CDR2 FQGNSA.

The rearrangement joins TRBV5-6 to TRBJ2-5, with 9 bases that match TRBD2. The CDR3 has 16 residues. Per the germline V gene, CDR1 is SGHDT and CDR2 is YYEEEE. V gave up 1 base and J gave up 3 bases; unmatched junction bases: 7. The CDR3 sequence: CASSLPSGTREETQYF. The CDR3 DNA follows: TGTGCCAGCAGCTTGCCTAGCGGGACGAGAGAAGAGACCCAGTACTTC.

V usage is TRBV7-2 and J usage is TRBJ1-1; 9 nucleotides agree with TRBD1. V was clipped by 5 bases and J by 6 bases; unmatched bases: 13. Per germline, CDR1 SGHTA and CDR2 FQGNSA. CDR3 length: 16 residues. The CDR3 here is CASSLRGQGGDPEAFF. The CDR3 DNA is TGTGCCAGCAGCCTCCGGGGACAGGGAGGCGACCCTGAAGCTTTCTTT.

This clone was observed a handful of times. The chain couples TRBV7-9 to TRBJ1-1, with TRBD1 as a possible D gene (5 bases). V was pared by 5 bases and J by 1 base, with 14 bases between. CDR3 length equals 15 residues. Germline values: CDR1 SEHNR, CDR2 FQNEAQ (reference sequence). The CDR3 DNA reads as TGTGCCAGCAGCCCCAGACAGATATCGAACACTGAAGCTTTCTTT. This gives the protein CASSPRQISNTEAFF.

V usage is TRBV6-4 and J usage is TRBJ2-1; 8 bases map to TRBD2. The CDR3 contains 16 residues. Germline CDR1 is MRHNA and CDR2 is SNTAGT. V dropped 1 base and J dropped 3; count of bases not matched to a gene: 5. The CDR3 sequence is CASSDFPSGRYNEQFF. The CDR3 bases are TGTGCCAGCAGTGACTTCCCTAGCGGGCGCTACAATGAGCAGTTCTTC.